What follows are 9 T cell receptor beta chains derived from one specimen sequenced in a study of OX40 agonist ivuxolimab in advanced cancers. Sequencing was performed with immunoSEQ multiplex PCR; in TCRdb, only in-frame clones are kept and a portion is missing. Of about 86,000 clones listed, about 90% are singletons. The sample consisted of CD4+ or CD8+ T cells sorted from blood, taken in a trial of the OX40 agonist ivuxolimab. The receptors were gathered from an adult with an advanced solid tumor such as melanoma, head and neck, liver or kidney cancer.

The chain employs TRBV4-1 and TRBJ1-2, with 7 bases lining up with TRBD1. CDR3 length: 14 residues. V shed 3 bases and J 4 bases; nucleotides not matched to a gene: 5. From germline, CDR1 is MGHRA and CDR2 YSYEKL. The CDR3: CASSQDRDSYGYTF. CDR3 bases: TGCGCCAGCAGCCAGGACCGGGACAGCTATGGCTACACCTTC.

The V gene is TRBV12-5, the J gene TRBJ2-7; D is perhaps TRBD1 or TRBD2 (5 bases each). In germline, CDR1 is LGHNT, CDR2 FRNRAP. The CDR3 runs to 13 residues. V lost 7 bases to trimming and J lost 6 bases, with 16 bases between them. CDR3 nucleotide sequence: TGTGCTAGTGTGGGAACGGGGCGTCCCGAGCAGTACTTC. Translation gives CASVGTGRPEQYF. Full variable domain (remainder filled in from reference TRBV12-5 and TRBJ2-7): DARVTQTPRHKVTEMGQEVTMRCQPILGHNTVFWYRQTMMQGLELLAYFRNRAPLDDSGMPKDRFSAEMPDATLATLKIQPSEPRDSAVYFCASVGTGRPEQYFGPGTRLTVT.

The J gene is TRBJ1-1, the V gene TRBV10-3; TRBD1 is a possible D gene (5 bases). The CDR3 covers 14 residues. The V gene lost 6 bases and the J gene lost 4 bases, with 15 bases spanning the gap. Per the germline V gene, CDR1 is ENHRY and CDR2 is SYGVKD. In nucleotides, the CDR3 is TGTGCCATCAGCCAGAGCGAGGGGTCCACTGAAGCTTTCTTT. It specifies CAISQSEGSTEAFF.

This chain connects TRBV19 to TRBJ2-3; D may be TRBD1 or TRBD2 (5 bases each). Trimming took off 6 bases at V and 1 base at J, with 17 bases between the two ends. CDR3 length equals 16 residues. Germline values: CDR1 LNHDA, CDR2 SQIVND (reference sequence). The CDR3: CASSRDGESGTDTQYF. The CDR3 region has the DNA TGTGCCAGTAGCCGGGACGGAGAAAGTGGCACAGATACGCAGTATTTT. Variable domain in full (rest from reference TRBV19 and TRBJ2-3): DGGITQSPKYLFRKEGQNVTLSCEQNLNHDAMYWYRQDPGQGLRLIYYSQIVNDFQKGDIAEGYSVSREKKESFPLTVTSAQKNPTAFYLCASSRDGESGTDTQYFGPGTRLTVL.

This clone was seen once. The chain combines TRBV7-3 with TRBJ2-5; D is possibly TRBD1 (5 bases). The CDR3 spans 14 residues. Germline V gene sequence: CDR1 SGHTA, CDR2 FQGTGA. V lost 2 bases, J lost 5 bases, and 12 bases lay in between. CDR3 coding DNA: TGTGCCAGCAGCTTACAGGGCTATAGGGAGACCCAGTACTTC. This translates into CASSLQGYRETQYF.

This clone turned up a few times. The same CDR3 is also encoded by other DNA sequences in this sample. The CDR3 DNA is TGTGCCAGCAGACCAATGGGGGGTCAGCCCCAGCATTTT. This codes for CASRPMGGQPQHF. The chain couples TRBV28 to TRBJ1-5; possibly TRBD1 for D (5 bases). V was cut by 6 bases and J by 6 bases, with 12 bases left in between. CDR3 length: 13 amino acids. CDR1 and CDR2 from the germline V gene are MDHEN and SYDVKM.

Only a few counts were recorded for this clone. This chain links TRBV5-1 with TRBJ2-6, with no clear D. The CDR3 sequence is 14 residues long. Trimming removed 2 bases at V and 2 bases at J, with 5 bases between. Germline V gene data show CDR1 as SGHRS and CDR2 as YFSETQ. The CDR3 loop reads CASSFAPGANVLTF. DNA for the CDR3: TGCGCCAGCAGCTTCGCCCCTGGGGCCAACGTCCTGACTTTC.

The J gene is TRBJ2-5, the V gene TRBV2; no definite D call. CDR1 is SNHLY and CDR2 is FYNNEI in the germline V gene. Deletions cut 5 bases from V and 2 bases from J, with 3 bases between. CDR3 length: 11 residues. The DNA of the CDR3 is TGTGCCAGCAGTTTACAAGAGACCCAGTACTTC. It is translated as CASSLQETQYF.

V gene TRBV11-2 combines with J gene TRBJ1-4; the D gene is possibly TRBD1 (5 bases). CDR3 length: 13 amino acids. CDR1 and CDR2 from the germline V gene are SGHAT and FQNNGV. V lost 0 bases, J lost 10 bases, and 9 bases lay in between. The DNA of the CDR3 is TGTGCCAGCAGCTTAGATAGGAGGGGAAAACTGTTTTTT. Amino acid sequence: CASSLDRRGKLFF.